This TCR beta chain was found in a study of radiotherapy plus CTLA-4 blockade in lung cancer. Study-wide findings and caveats: Blood TCR clones of tumor origin expanded after radiotherapy plus ipilimumab.

The data were produced by immunoSEQ multiplex PCR, yet TCRdb's version contains in-frame clones alone and is incomplete. The sample has 65,000 to 90,000 clones; roughly 84% are singletons. Germline CDR1 is LNHDA and CDR2 is SQIVND (reference sequence). With 5 bases removed from V and 2 bases from J, the gap between germline ends came to 10 bases. The CDR3 has 14 amino acids. About this clone itself: Its antigen is undetermined.

The study treated chemo-refractory metastatic non-small-cell lung cancer patients with focal radiation plus ipilimumab CTLA-4 blockade. The rearrangement links TRBV19 to TRBJ2-1; D is undetermined. The sequence was collected from a human donor with non-small cell lung cancer that progressed on radiotherapy plus ipilimumab. The starting material was peripheral blood, obtained from a patient treated with radiotherapy plus ipilimumab. Here the CDR3 reads CASSATGAYNEQFF. The CDR3 nucleotides are TGTGCCAGTAGTGCCACTGGAGCCTACAATGAGCAGTTCTTC.